Following are 4 T cell receptor beta chains from one sample sequenced in a study of blood T cell repertoires in COVID-19. Data came from immunoSEQ multiplex PCR; TCRdb stores just in-frame clones and leaves some out. The table lists roughly 260,000 clones, approximately 85% of them singletons. Sequencing input: peripheral blood. Receptors originate from a woman aged 70-85 years with acute or convalescent COVID-19.

The chain recombines TRBV7-9 with TRBJ1-2; D perhaps matches TRBD1 (6 bases). The V gene lost 5 bases and the J gene lost 4 bases, with 17 bases spanning the gap. This CDR3 spans 15 amino acids. Germline V gives CDR1 SEHNR, CDR2 FQNEAQ (reference sequence). The CDR3 region is CASSPGHEGSYGYTF. CDR3 DNA sequence: TGTGCCAGCAGCCCGGGACATGAAGGATCCTATGGCTACACCTTC.

Remarks on this clone: This specimen includes other DNA sequences encoding the same CDR3. The chain is built from TRBV11-2 and TRBJ1-2, with unresolved D. Germline assignment: CDR1 SGHAT and CDR2 FQNNGV. The CDR3 is 13 residues long. V dropped 3 bases and J dropped 0 bases, with 5 bases sitting between them. The CDR3 here is CASSFEANYGYTF. DNA of the CDR3: TGTGCCAGCAGCTTTGAGGCTAACTATGGCTACACCTTC.

The J gene is TRBJ1-1, the V gene TRBV11-1, with a weak D call TRBD1 (5 bases). Per the germline V gene, CDR1 is SGHAT and CDR2 is FQDESV (reference sequence). V was clipped by 5 bases and J by 0 bases, with 13 bases between them. The CDR3 is 15 residues long. CDR3 in DNA: TGTGCCAGCAGCCTTTCGGGACTCCTGAACACTGAAGCTTTCTTT. Protein product: CASSLSGLLNTEAFF.

The gene calls are TRBV28 and TRBJ1-1; TRBD1 agrees at 7 bases. V shed 11 bases, J shed 1 base, and the junction held 7 bases outside the gene matches. Germline-derived CDR1 and CDR2 are MDHEN and SYDVKM. The CDR3 spans 13 residues. The DNA of the CDR3 is TGTGCCCACGACAGGGTTACGAACACTGAAGCTTTCTTT. This encodes CAHDRVTNTEAFF.